These T cell receptor beta chains were read from a single sample in a study of OX40 agonist ivuxolimab in advanced cancers. Data came from immunoSEQ multiplex PCR; TCRdb stores just in-frame clones and leaves some out. The sample lists about 86,000 clones, about 90% occurring once. Sequenced here: CD4+ or CD8+ T cells sorted from blood, sampled in a trial of the OX40 agonist ivuxolimab. The receptors originated from an adult with an advanced solid tumor such as melanoma, head and neck, liver or kidney cancer. CDR3s include the opening cysteine and the closing phenylalanine or tryptophan. Fields, in order: clone size, J gene, D gene, V gene, CDR3 DNA, CDR3 protein. D genes are given only for firm matches. For some rows the clone size is stated as once, few or many, or as a class when expanded; others skip it.

.,TRBJ1-3,.,TRBV19,TGTGCCAGTAGTATTTCATATACGAACACCATATATTTT,CASSISYTNTIYF
.,TRBJ2-3,.,TRBV27,TGTGCCAGCAGTTTATCGAGAGATACGCAGTATTTT,CASSLSRDTQYF
.,TRBJ1-2,TRBD1,TRBV4-1,TGCGCCAGCAGCCAAGTCAGGGGACAGGGGAACTATGGCTACACCTTC,CASSQVRGQGNYGYTF
.,TRBJ2-3,.,TRBV11-2,TGTGCCAGCAGCTTAGATTTGCCGCGACCAAGCACAGATACGCAGTATTTT,CASSLDLPRPSTDTQYF
.,TRBJ1-5,.,TRBV19,TGTGCCAGTAGCGCGAGGTACCGGGCCGCAAATCAGCCCCAGCATTTT,CASSARYRAANQPQHF
.,TRBJ1-1,.,TRBV9,TGTGCCAGCAGCGTAACCCGGAACACTGAAGCTTTCTTT,CASSVTRNTEAFF
.,TRBJ2-7,.,TRBV28,TGTGCCAGCAGTGCAGACACGACAGGGAGGCACGAGCAGTACTTC,CASSADTTGRHEQYF
.,TRBJ1-2,TRBD1,TRBV23-1,TGCGCCAGCAGTCAATACGGCGAAACAGGGGGCGTTGGCTACACCTTC,CASSQYGETGGVGYTF
.,TRBJ2-7,TRBD2,TRBV6-6,TGTGCCAGCAGTCCCCGGGAGGGGTACGAGCAGTACTTC,CASSPREGYEQYF
.,TRBJ1-4,.,TRBV19,TGTGCCAGTAGTATGAGCAGGGAAGGTGAAAAACTGTTTTTT,CASSMSREGEKLFF
.,TRBJ1-1,TRBD1,TRBV9,TGTGCCAGCAGCCTTGGACAGGGGAACACTGAAGCTTTCTTT,CASSLGQGNTEAFF
.,TRBJ2-1,.,TRBV29-1,TGCAGCGTTGGTTTTGGGCAGGGCCGATACAATGAGCAGTTCTTC,CSVGFGQGRYNEQFF
.,TRBJ2-7,.,TRBV28,TGTGCCAGCAGTTTAATGCTTTACGAGCAGTACTTC,CASSLMLYEQYF
.,TRBJ2-7,TRBD1,TRBV27,TGTGCCAGCAGTCCAACCGGGACAGCCCCCTACGAGCAGTACTTC,CASSPTGTAPYEQYF
.,TRBJ2-1,TRBD2,TRBV13,TGTGCCAGCAGCTTACCAGCGGGGGACTACAATGAGCAGTTCTTC,CASSLPAGDYNEQFF
.,TRBJ2-3,.,TRBV19,TGTGCCAGCTCCGGGACTAGCACAGATACGCAGTATTTT,CASSGTSTDTQYF
.,TRBJ2-2,.,TRBV5-1,TGCGCCAGCAGCTTGCTGCTAGCCGGGTCCGGGGAGCTGTTTTTT,CASSLLLAGSGELFF
.,TRBJ2-5,TRBD1,TRBV27,TGTGCCAGCAGTTCGACCCCTGGACAGGGGGCGAGGGAGACCCAGTACTTC,CASSSTPGQGARETQYF
.,TRBJ1-2,.,TRBV20-1,TGCAGTGCTTCCCGGGACATTGGCTACACCTTC,CSASRDIGYTF
.,TRBJ2-3,TRBD2,TRBV4-2,TGTGCCAGCAAGACAGCGGGAGGGACAGATACGCAGTATTTT,CASKTAGGTDTQYF
.,TRBJ2-3,TRBD2,TRBV10-3,TGTGCCATACGGAGCGGGAGTAGCACAGATACGCAGTATTTT,CAIRSGSSTDTQYF
.,TRBJ2-1,.,TRBV19,TGTGCCAGTAGTGTGGAGGGACAACGGCCCTACAATGAGCAGTTCTTC,CASSVEGQRPYNEQFF
.,TRBJ2-2,.,TRBV25-1,TGTGCCAGCAGTGAATATGAGTGGAGCACCGGGGAGCTGTTTTTT,CASSEYEWSTGELFF
.,TRBJ2-7,TRBD2,TRBV18,TGTGCCAGCTCGCGATCACCTAGCGGCCTCATCCGCCACGAGCAGTACTTC,CASSRSPSGLIRHEQYF
.,TRBJ2-7,TRBD1,TRBV6-5,TGTGCCAGCAGCGGGACAGGCATCTCCTACGAGCAGTACTTC,CASSGTGISYEQYF
.,TRBJ1-2,TRBD1,TRBV27,TGTGCCAGCAGTGCCCCAGGGGGCCTTCCCTATGGCTACACCTTC,CASSAPGGLPYGYTF
.,TRBJ2-7,.,TRBV6-6,TGTGCCAGCAGTTACCTGGGACAAACCTACGAGCAGTACTTC,CASSYLGQTYEQYF
.,TRBJ2-1,.,TRBV4-1,TGCGCCAGCAGCCAAGAACATAACAGGGTCAATGAGCAGTTCTTC,CASSQEHNRVNEQFF
.,TRBJ2-7,TRBD2,TRBV13,TGTGCCAGCAGCTCCGGGGTAGCGGGGTACGAGCAGTACTTC,CASSSGVAGYEQYF
.,TRBJ1-2,TRBD1,TRBV30,TGTGCCTGGAGCGGGACGACAGGGAAGGATTACTATGGCTACACCTTC,CAWSGTTGKDYYGYTF
.,TRBJ2-3,.,TRBV5-6,TGTGCCAGCAGCTCCGGCGCGGCAGGAGGGGCAGATACGCAGTATTTT,CASSSGAAGGADTQYF
.,TRBJ1-1,TRBD1,TRBV11-3,TGTGCCAGCGCCCCCAGGGGGTTCGCTGAAGCTTTCTTT,CASAPRGFAEAFF
.,TRBJ1-2,TRBD1,TRBV9,TGTGCCAGCAGCGTAGGCGGACAGGGGGCTGATGGCTACACCTTC,CASSVGGQGADGYTF
.,TRBJ2-5,.,TRBV30,TGTGCCTGGAGCGCAGGGACAGAGACCCAGTACTTC,CAWSAGTETQYF
.,TRBJ2-3,.,TRBV27,TGTGCCAGCAGTTGGACAACTAGCACAGATACGCAGTATTTT,CASSWTTSTDTQYF
.,TRBJ2-5,TRBD1,TRBV15,TGTGCCACCAGCAGACCCCACAGGGGGGAGACCCAGTACTTC,CATSRPHRGETQYF
.,TRBJ1-2,.,TRBV11-2,TGTGCCAGCAGCCAACAGGGTAATTATGGCTACACCTTC,CASSQQGNYGYTF
.,TRBJ2-7,.,TRBV11-2,TGTGCCAGCAGCTCCGGCAGCTACGAGCAGTACTTC,CASSSGSYEQYF
.,TRBJ1-2,.,TRBV30,TGTGCCTGGAGTTGGTCCTATGGCTACACCTTC,CAWSWSYGYTF
.,TRBJ2-7,.,TRBV4-1,TGCGCCAGCAGCCAATGGGCCAGCAACGTCCCCTACGAGCAGTACTTC,CASSQWASNVPYEQYF
few,TRBJ2-7,TRBD1,TRBV13,TGTGCCAGCAGCACCGGCTGGACAGGCGGCTACGAGCAGTACTTC,CASSTGWTGGYEQYF
.,TRBJ2-3,TRBD2,TRBV9,TGTGCCAGCAGCGTAGACCTAGCGGGAATAGGGGCAGATACGCAGTATTTT,CASSVDLAGIGADTQYF
.,TRBJ2-7,TRBD1,TRBV5-1,TGCGCCAGCAGCCCACGGGACAGGGGGCTGAGGTACGAGCAGTACTTC,CASSPRDRGLRYEQYF
.,TRBJ1-2,.,TRBV30,TGTGCCTGGGATATGCGACGCTATGGCTACACCTTC,CAWDMRRYGYTF
.,TRBJ2-7,.,TRBV6-1,TGTGCCAGCAGTCTGGTGCCCTACGAGCAGTACTTC,CASSLVPYEQYF
.,TRBJ2-7,.,TRBV6-6,TGTGCCAGCAGTGCCTTAGCAGGGAGCTCCTACGAGCAGTACTTC,CASSALAGSSYEQYF